This T cell receptor (beta chain) was observed in a study of blood T cell repertoires in COVID-19. About the study: From the United States, Italy and Spain came samples of acute and convalescent COVID-19. From T cells, B-cell-depleted T cells, or PBMCs came the material, which was cDNA or gDNA.

This clone was observed once. Original data processing: How many nucleated cells were present was estimated from reference gene primer amplification. The data were produced by immunoSEQ multiplex PCR, yet TCRdb's version contains in-frame clones alone and is incomplete. That table is the source of V, J and clone size, and D and trimming were worked out from the DNA. The table shows hundreds of thousands of clones, with approximately 86% occurring only once. V lost 4 bases, J lost 8 bases, and 7 bases stayed unmatched. CDR3 length equals 14 residues. In germline, CDR1 is LNHDA, CDR2 SQIVND (reference sequence).

What was sequenced was peripheral blood. V and J are TRBV19 and TRBJ1-4; 7 bases are shared with TRBD1. This receptor was identified in a man aged 65-85 years with acute or convalescent COVID-19. The CDR3, as DNA: TGTGCCAGTAGTAAGGGGGACAGTTGGGAAAAACTGTTTTTT. Translated: CASSKGDSWEKLFF.